Listed here are 27 T cell receptor beta chains from one sample, sequenced in a study of beta chain features in type 1 diabetes. Reverse transcribing all isolated RNA meant expressed TCRB transcripts were sequenced. Profiling relied on immunoSEQ multiplex PCR, and the TCRdb table lists in-frame clones only, not all of them. The data hold about 330,000 clones, with approximately 11% observed a single time. The sequenced sample consisted of naive CD4+ T cells from blood. These receptors were taken from a woman in her 30s in good health.

This clone was recorded a few times. Other DNA sequences in the same sample also yield this CDR3. DNA for the CDR3: TGTGCCAGCAGCTTAGCGGCAGGGGTTACTGAAGCTTTCTTT. Translated, it gives CASSLAAGVTEAFF. This rearrangement joins TRBV7-9 to TRBJ1-1; the D gene is possibly TRBD1 (6 bases). Per the germline V gene, CDR1 is SEHNR and CDR2 is FQNEAQ (reference sequence). The CDR3 has 14 amino acids. V lost 0 bases, J lost 5 bases, and 10 bases lay in between.

In its sample, this clone was seen a few times. This rearrangement joins TRBV19 to TRBJ2-1; 10 bases match TRBD2. With V trimmed by 8 bases and J by 4 bases, 8 bases remained unmatched. The CDR3 spans 15 residues. Germline V gene lookup returns CDR1 LNHDA and CDR2 SQIVND (reference sequence). Here the CDR3 DNA reads TGTGCCAGTGCTTTAGCGGGAGGAGGGTACAATGAGCAGTTCTTC. Amino acids: CASALAGGGYNEQFF.

This clone was picked up many times. The chain uses TRBV15 and TRBJ2-7; D gene uncertain. V lost 0 bases to trimming and J lost 6 bases, with 9 bases between them. The CDR3 consists of 13 residues. The germline gives CDR1 LNHNV, CDR2 YYDKDF (reference sequence). CDR3 DNA sequence: TGTGCCACCAGCAGAGATGGGCAATCCGAGCAGTACTTC. Protein sequence: CATSRDGQSEQYF.

This chain joins TRBV7-2 and TRBJ2-2; D may be TRBD1 (5 bases). The germline V and J ends were trimmed by 5 bases and 6 bases, with 7 bases remaining between them. CDR1 and CDR2 (germline): SGHTA, FQGNSA. This CDR3 is built from 12 residues. The CDR3 loop is CASSQGSGELFF. In DNA, the CDR3 is TGTGCCAGCAGCCAGGGATCCGGGGAGCTGTTTTTT.

This clone was seen a handful of times. V is TRBV5-1 and J is TRBJ2-6; 12 bases agree with TRBD1. Germline CDR1 and CDR2: SGHRS and YFSETQ. The CDR3 is 18 residues long. J was trimmed by 4 bases and V by 6 bases; bases with no gene match: 11. CDR3 residues: CASNRGGTGGVGANVLTF. Here the CDR3 DNA reads TGCGCCAGCAACCGTGGAGGGACAGGGGGCGTCGGGGCCAACGTCCTGACTTTC.

In this sample, this clone turned up a few times. The chain carries TRBV7-2 and TRBJ2-5; TRBD2 matches at 8 bases. Trimming at V came to 5 bases and at J to 1 base, leaving 12 bases not matched to a gene. CDR1 and CDR2 (germline): SGHTA, FQGNSA. This CDR3 region has 17 residues. CDR3 DNA: TGTGCCAGCAGCCCAGGGGTCCTAGCGGGCTCCCAAGAGACCCAGTACTTC. Its protein is CASSPGVLAGSQETQYF.

This chain uses TRBV4-3 with TRBJ2-1, with 7 bases that match TRBD2. The germline V gene encodes CDR1 LGHNA and CDR2 YSLEER. The CDR3 spans 15 residues. V shed 4 bases and J 8 bases; nucleotides not matched to a gene: 11. CDR3 residues: CASSREGRAVDEQFF. The CDR3 nucleotides are TGCGCCAGCAGCCGTGAAGGGAGGGCCGTGGATGAGCAGTTCTTC.

The chain joins TRBV10-2 to TRBJ2-3; TRBD2 agrees at 9 bases. This CDR3 region has 17 residues. Trimming removed 6 bases from V and 4 bases from J; junction bases left unmatched: 14. CDR1 and CDR2 from the germline V gene are WSHSY and SAAADI. In DNA, the CDR3 is TGCGCCAGCAGCGAAGAACATAGCGGGAGAAAATCAGATACGCAGTATTTT. Amino acids: CASSEEHSGRKSDTQYF.

This chain uses TRBV2 with TRBJ2-1; TRBD2 matches at 7 bases. Trimming at V came to 4 bases and at J to 9 bases, leaving 6 bases not matched to a gene. The CDR3 is 13 residues long. Per germline, CDR1 SNHLY and CDR2 FYNNEI. The CDR3 region has the DNA TGTGCCAGCAGTGGGACTAGAATCGGTGAGCAGTTCTTC. Its protein is CASSGTRIGEQFF.

This clone was seen more than once but under ten times. V is TRBV6-1 and J is TRBJ2-3, with a possible D match to TRBD2 (5 bases). Deletions cut 4 bases from V and 1 base from J, with 15 bases between. Looked up from germline, CDR1 is MNHNS and CDR2 is SASEGT. CDR3 size: 16 residues. The CDR3 sequence is CASSAFPRTRTDTQYF. CDR3 DNA sequence: TGTGCCAGCAGTGCCTTTCCGAGGACTCGCACAGATACGCAGTATTTT.

The sample holds a few counts of this clone. V gene TRBV19 combines with J gene TRBJ2-3; no reliable D call. The ends were cut back, 2 bases at V and 3 bases at J, with 9 bases in the middle. CDR3 length: 14 residues. Germline CDR1 LNHDA, CDR2 SQIVND (reference sequence). CDR3: CASSIWAETDTQYF. The CDR3 DNA follows: TGTGCCAGTAGTATATGGGCAGAAACAGATACGCAGTATTTT.

The chain recombines TRBV30 with TRBJ2-3; 9 nucleotides line up with TRBD1. This CDR3 contains 18 residues. The V and J ends lost 2 bases and 4 bases, in that order; junction bases with no gene match: 16. The germline CDR1 and CDR2 sequences are GTSNPN and SVGIG (reference sequence). The CDR3 loop reads CAWSSGQGIPVVADTQYF. CDR3 coding DNA: TGTGCCTGGAGTTCGGGACAGGGTATCCCAGTTGTAGCAGATACGCAGTATTTT. Combining the CDR3 with reference TRBV30 and TRBJ2-3 gives the whole variable domain SQTIHQWPATLVQPVGSPLSLECTVEGTSNPNLYWYRQAAGRGLQLLFYSVGIGQISSEVPQNLSASRPQDRQFILSSKKLLLSDSGFYLCAWSSGQGIPVVADTQYFGPGTRLTVL.

The rearrangement joins TRBV28 to TRBJ2-7; 8 bases agree with TRBD1. This CDR3 spans 14 amino acids. J was trimmed by 5 bases and V by 8 bases; bases with no gene match: 11. Per germline, CDR1 MDHEN and CDR2 SYDVKM. CDR3 bases: TGTGCCAGCCTCCGAAGGACAGGGAAGAACGAGCAGTACTTC. This encodes CASLRRTGKNEQYF.

The chain couples TRBV28 to TRBJ2-1, with 7 nucleotides matching TRBD2. The CDR3 runs to 14 residues. The germline V gene encodes CDR1 MDHEN and CDR2 SYDVKM. V dropped 4 bases and J dropped 5; count of bases not matched to a gene: 5. Here the CDR3 reads CASSSSGIHNEQFF. The CDR3 DNA sequence: TGTGCCAGCAGTTCCAGCGGGATCCACAATGAGCAGTTCTTC.

This clone has a handful of counts. The chain joins TRBV28 to TRBJ2-7, with D hard to call. V gave up 5 bases and J gave up 3 bases, with 8 bases separating them. The CDR3 has 12 amino acids. Germline CDR1 MDHEN, CDR2 SYDVKM. The CDR3 region is CASSSYFYEQYF. The DNA of the CDR3 is TGTGCCAGCAGTAGCTATTTCTACGAGCAGTACTTC.

The chain joins TRBV4-3 to TRBJ2-1; 9 nucleotides align to TRBD2. This CDR3 comprises 19 residues. Germline assignment: CDR1 LGHNA and CDR2 YSLEER. The V gene end was trimmed by 0 bases and the J gene end by 8 bases; junction bases not matched to a gene: 17. The CDR3 region is CASSQDLLLAGRTMDEQFF. CDR3 in DNA: TGCGCCAGCAGCCAAGATCTTTTGCTAGCGGGAAGGACCATGGATGAGCAGTTCTTC.

This clone was found a few times. The V gene is TRBV28, the J gene TRBJ1-5; D ambiguous. In germline, CDR1 is MDHEN, CDR2 SYDVKM. This CDR3 is built from 13 residues. Deletions cut 9 bases from V and 1 base from J, with 10 bases between. The CDR3 nucleotides read TGTGCCAGTAGAGAGGTCAGCAATCAGCCCCAGCATTTT. Its translation is CASREVSNQPQHF.

V and J are TRBV28 and TRBJ1-1, with no clear D. The CDR3 is 13 residues long. The germline V and J ends were trimmed by 7 bases and 0 bases, with 9 bases remaining between them. Germline-derived CDR1 and CDR2 are MDHEN and SYDVKM. DNA of the CDR3: TGTGCCAGCACCGCGGGCGTGAACACTGAAGCTTTCTTT. Translated, it gives CASTAGVNTEAFF.

The CDR3 protein is CASGLYLNEQFF. The DNA of the CDR3 is TGTGCTAGTGGTTTGTATCTCAATGAGCAGTTCTTC. This chain links TRBV12-5 with TRBJ2-1; D unclear. The CDR3 covers 12 residues. The germline V gene has CDR1 LGHNT and CDR2 FRNRAP. V lost 2 bases, J lost 6 bases, and 5 bases lay in between.

This clone was observed a handful of times. This chain connects TRBV9 to TRBJ2-1; 8 nucleotides match TRBD2. The CDR3 loop spans 15 amino acids. The germline V gene encodes CDR1 SGDLS and CDR2 YYNGEE. The V gene end was trimmed by 3 bases and the J gene end by 8 bases; junction bases not matched to a gene: 10. The CDR3 bases are TGTGCCAGCAGCGCCATAGCGGGAAGGGGGGATGAGCAGTTCTTC. Its protein is CASSAIAGRGDEQFF.

This clone was recorded a few times. The rearrangement joins TRBV4-2 to TRBJ1-4, with 8 bases fitting TRBD1. In germline, CDR1 is LGHNA, CDR2 YNFKEQ. The V segment lost 0 bases and the J segment 8 bases; nucleotides outside the gene matches: 11. The CDR3 is made up of 17 amino acids. CDR3 sequence reads: CASSQDYRGTVREKLFF. As DNA, the CDR3 is TGTGCCAGCAGCCAAGATTACAGGGGGACAGTACGAGAAAAACTGTTTTTT.

The CDR3: CASSRLGASTDTQYF. The CDR3 DNA reads as TGTGCCAGCAGTCGCCTTGGGGCGAGCACAGATACGCAGTATTTT. The V gene is TRBV6-5, the J gene TRBJ2-3; D may be TRBD1 (5 bases). CDR3 size: 15 residues. V lost 5 bases and J lost 0, with 12 bases in between. The V gene's germline CDR1 is MNHEY and CDR2 SVGAGI.

V gene TRBV29-1 combines with J gene TRBJ2-5; 8 bases match TRBD2. V lost 2 bases and J lost 5; bases outside the gene matches: 7. From germline, CDR1 is SQVTM and CDR2 ANQGSEA. This CDR3 contains 14 residues. CDR3 sequence (DNA): TGCAGCGTTGAACCGGGACTAGGAGTCGAGACCCAGTACTTC. Protein sequence: CSVEPGLGVETQYF.

This clone was seen a handful of times. The chain links TRBV19 to TRBJ2-1; 7 nucleotides agree with TRBD2. The ends lost 3 bases at V and 0 bases at J; junction bases unmatched: 2. Per the germline V gene, CDR1 is LNHDA and CDR2 is SQIVND (reference sequence). The CDR3 has 15 residues. The DNA of the CDR3 is TGTGCCAGTAGTATGGGGGGGAGCTCCTACAATGAGCAGTTCTTC. This translates into CASSMGGSSYNEQFF.

The V gene is TRBV4-3, the J gene TRBJ2-5, with a possible D match to TRBD1 (6 bases). Germline V gene lookup returns CDR1 LGHNA and CDR2 YSLEER. This CDR3 contains 15 residues. Trimming removed 0 bases from V and 4 bases from J, with 12 bases in between. CDR3 protein: CASSQDRGAGETQYF. DNA of the CDR3: TGCGCCAGCAGCCAAGACAGGGGCGCTGGAGAGACCCAGTACTTC.

The chain recombines TRBV4-1 with TRBJ2-7; a weak D match, TRBD2 (5 bases). V was trimmed by 2 bases and J by 3 bases, leaving 17 bases between them. Germline CDR1 and CDR2: MGHRA and YSYEKL. The CDR3 runs to 16 residues. The DNA of the CDR3 is TGCGCCAGCAGCCAAACGCCGGGATTTCCCAACTACGAGCAGTACTTC. Residues: CASSQTPGFPNYEQYF.

This clone turned up a few times. CDR3 DNA: TGTGCCAGCAGTGAGATGATAGCGGGAGGGTTGTTCTTC. This translates into CASSEMIAGGLFF. The rearrangement joins TRBV2 to TRBJ2-1; 11 bases fit TRBD2. J lost 15 bases, V lost 3 bases, and 7 bases had no gene match. Germline lookup yields CDR1 SNHLY and CDR2 FYNNEI. The CDR3 is 13 amino acids.